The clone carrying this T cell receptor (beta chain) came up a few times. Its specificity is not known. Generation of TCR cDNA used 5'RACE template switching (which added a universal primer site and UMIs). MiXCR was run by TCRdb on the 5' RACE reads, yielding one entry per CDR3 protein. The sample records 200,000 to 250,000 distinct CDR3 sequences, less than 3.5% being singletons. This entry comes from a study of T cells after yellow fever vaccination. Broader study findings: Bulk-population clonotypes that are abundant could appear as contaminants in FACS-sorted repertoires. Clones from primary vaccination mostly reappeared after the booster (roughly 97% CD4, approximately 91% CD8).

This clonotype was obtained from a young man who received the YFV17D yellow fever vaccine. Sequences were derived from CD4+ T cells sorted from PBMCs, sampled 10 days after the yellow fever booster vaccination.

In nucleotides, the CDR3 is TGTGCCACCCAGCCCCAGGGAGCAGATACGCAGTATTTT. This sequence encodes CATQPQGADTQYF. The gene calls are TRBV27 and TRBJ2-3, with D possibly being TRBD1 or TRBD2 (5 bases each). The ends were cut back, 10 bases at V and 4 bases at J, with 15 bases in the middle. The CDR3 is made up of 13 amino acids. The V gene's germline CDR1 is MNHEY and CDR2 SMNVEV (reference sequence).